Listed below are T cell receptor beta chains from one sample, sequenced in a study of low-dose radiotherapy and immunotherapy resistance in tumors. TCRdb fed the reads into MiXCR, producing one record per CDR3 protein. This repertoire shows roughly 90,000 distinct CDR3 sequences, under 25% found once; its top ten account for about 13%. The specimen was PBMCs, collected after low-dose radiotherapy plus immunotherapy. Receptors were obtained from a female donor with ovarian cancer. The CDR3 runs from the conserved cysteine through the conserved F or W. A D gene is named only where the DNA matches it firmly. For some rows the clone size is stated as once, few or many, or as a class when expanded; others skip it.

d_gene	v_gene	j_gene	abundance	CDR3nt	CDR3aa
-	TRBV12-3/TRBV12-4	TRBJ2-1	once	TGTGCCAGCAGCCCTCTCTTAAGCTCCTACAATGAGCAGTTCTTC	CASSPLLSSYNEQFF
TRBD2	TRBV7-9	TRBJ2-3	many	TGTGCCAGCAGCCGACTAGCGGGAGGGCCTATCGATACGCAGTATTTT	CASSRLAGGPIDTQYF
TRBD1	TRBV7-6	TRBJ1-6	many	TGTGCCAGCAGCCAAGGGACAGGCAGGTGGGACTCACCCCTCCACTTT	CASSQGTGRWDSPLHF
-	TRBV3-1	TRBJ2-1	many	TGTGCCAGCAGCTTCCTGGAGAGGGGATACAATGAGCAGTTCTTC	CASSFLERGYNEQFF
TRBD2	TRBV12-3/TRBV12-4	TRBJ2-6	many	TGTGCCAGCAGCCCCGGCGGGGGTTACTCTGGGGCCAACGTCCTGACTTTC	CASSPGGGYSGANVLTF
-	TRBV7-9	TRBJ2-7	many	TGTGCCAGCAGCACGGCAGGGTCCCACGAGCAGTACTTC	CASSTAGSHEQYF
TRBD1	TRBV19	TRBJ1-1	-	TGTGCCAGTAGTGAGCAGGGGACAGGGCCGAACACTGAAGCTTTCTTT	CASSEQGTGPNTEAFF
-	TRBV29-1	TRBJ2-5	many	TGCAGCGTTGAGGAGGGGGGGAGGGGGACCCAGTACTTC	CSVEEGGRGTQYF
-	TRBV3-1	TRBJ1-4	many	TGTGCCAGCAGCCAGGGTGGCGAAAAACTGTTTTTT	CASSQGGEKLFF
-	TRBV6-2/TRBV6-3	TRBJ2-6	many	TGTGCCAGCAGTGCCCACCCGTACTCTGGGGCCAACGTCCTGACTTTC	CASSAHPYSGANVLTF